Following are 27 T cell receptor beta chains from one sample sequenced in a study of blood T cells in healthy people across ages. Through a sample-barcoded 5' primer and a J-beta primer mix, a second PCR was run for roughly 6 to 11 cycles. TCRdb re-called the 5' RACE reads through MiXCR, storing one row per CDR3 protein. The data show 1.5 million to 2 million distinct CDR3 sequences, with roughly 30% seen just once and less than 9.5% held by the top ten. The specimen sequenced was blood. Receptor source: a woman aged 25-40 years in good health.

This clonotype was seen a few times. This chain links TRBV11-2 with TRBJ2-4; TRBD1 matches at 8 bases. The CDR3 has 15 amino acids. V was clipped by 5 bases and J by 5 bases; unmatched bases: 8. Germline V gives CDR1 SGHAT, CDR2 FQNNGV. The CDR3 nucleotides read TGTGCCAGCAGCGCACAGGGGGTCAAGGAAAACATTCAGTACTTC. It codes for CASSAQGVKENIQYF.

This chain connects TRBV9 to TRBJ2-3, with 9 bases identical to TRBD2. The germline V gene encodes CDR1 SGDLS and CDR2 YYNGEE. CDR3 length equals 15 residues. The ends lost 3 bases at V and 5 bases at J; junction bases unmatched: 7. The CDR3 here is CASSEIPTSGDTQYF. The CDR3 DNA reads as TGTGCCAGCAGCGAAATCCCGACTAGCGGAGATACGCAGTATTTT. Drawing the rest from reference TRBV9 and TRBJ2-3, the complete variable domain is DSGVTQTPKHLITATGQRVTLRCSPRSGDLSVYWYQQSLDQGLQFLIQYYNGEERAKGNILERFSAQQFPDLHSELNLSSLELGDSALYFCASSEIPTSGDTQYFGPGTRLTVL.

A remark on this clonotype: One end of the junction varies from germline; a read error may be responsible. V and J are TRBV6-6 and TRBJ1-1; a weak D match, TRBD1 (6 bases). This CDR3 is 15 amino acids long. Per the germline V gene, CDR1 is MNHNY and CDR2 is SVGAGI (reference sequence). CDR3 coding DNA: TGTGCCAGTAGTTACTCACTGGGGGGGCAGACTGAAGCTTTCTTT. Protein sequence: CASSYSLGGQTEAFF.

The chain joins TRBV5-4 to TRBJ1-1; tentative D call: TRBD1 (5 bases). Looked up from germline, CDR1 is SGHNT and CDR2 is YYREEE (reference sequence). With 1 base removed from V and 7 bases from J, the gap between germline ends came to 20 bases. There are 16 residues in the CDR3. The CDR3 reads CASSLKVPGGIVEAFF. The CDR3 DNA follows: TGTGCCAGCAGCTTGAAAGTCCCGGGGGGAATTGTTGAAGCTTTCTTT.

The chain uses TRBV13 and TRBJ2-1; 15 bases line up with TRBD2. The CDR3 has 17 amino acids. In germline, CDR1 is PRHDT, CDR2 FYEKMQ (reference sequence). The V and J ends lost 3 bases and 4 bases, in that order; junction bases with no gene match: 4. As DNA, the CDR3 is TGTGCCAGCAGCTTCTCCGGACTAGCGGGGGGGTACAATGAGCAGTTCTTC. It translates to CASSFSGLAGGYNEQFF.

This clonotype was seen more than once but under ten times. The chain combines TRBV20-1 with TRBJ1-5, with D tentatively TRBD1 (5 bases). There are 16 residues in the CDR3. CDR1 and CDR2 (germline): DFQATT, SNEGSKA (reference sequence). V gave up 5 bases and J gave up 0 bases, with 17 bases separating them. The CDR3 nucleotides read TGCAGTGCTCCTTCGGGCGGGGCCCCTAGCAATCAGCCCCAGCATTTT. Its translation is CSAPSGGAPSNQPQHF.

Points on this clonotype: An end of the junction differs from the germline gene, which may be a read error. This CDR3 reads CAGSFMGGTDTQYF. The CDR3 nucleotides read TGTGCCGGCAGCTTCATGGGTGGCACAGATACGCAGTATTTT. This sequence joins TRBV7-2 and TRBJ2-3; D gene ambiguous. Germline V gene data show CDR1 as SGHTA and CDR2 as FQGNSA. This CDR3 is built from 14 residues.

This clonotype was counted a few times. The chain's CDR3 is CASSLRTGTVGYEQYF. CDR3 coding DNA: TGCGCCAGCAGCTTAAGGACAGGGACGGTAGGCTACGAGCAGTACTTC. J is TRBJ2-7 and V is TRBV5-1, with 8 bases aligning to TRBD1. This CDR3 has 16 residues. In germline, CDR1 is SGHRS, CDR2 YFSETQ. V gave up 2 bases and J gave up 3 bases; unmatched junction bases: 10.

This clonotype was recorded a few times. It may be a read error: a sequence one base away is much more abundant. This chain links TRBV7-3 with TRBJ2-5; D gene uncertain. This CDR3 comprises 14 residues. Germline V CDR1 and CDR2: SGHTA, FQGTGA. CDR3 in amino acids: CASSPVGLQEAQYF. The CDR3 nucleotides read TGTGCCAGCAGCCCAGTTGGCTTACAAGAGGCCCAGTACTTC.

There are a few counts of this clonotype. The chain uses TRBV29-1 and TRBJ1-1; possibly TRBD1 for D (5 bases). CDR1 is SQVTM and CDR2 is ANQGSEA in the germline V gene. V was shortened by 6 bases and J by 0 bases, with 29 bases between the two germline ends. CDR3 length: 19 amino acids. The CDR3 DNA follows: TGCAGCGTAGGGGCGGGGATCAGGCCCCTAGACCCCATGAACACTGAAGCTTTCTTT. This codes for CSVGAGIRPLDPMNTEAFF.

J is TRBJ2-4 and V is TRBV9; 12 bases are shared with TRBD1. With 0 bases clipped from V and 13 bases from J, the junction kept 8 bases outside the gene matches. CDR3 length: 15 residues. Germline assignment: CDR1 SGDLS and CDR2 YYNGEE. DNA for the CDR3: TGTGCCAGCAGCGTAGGGGACAGGGGGCTGGGAAAGCAGTACTTC. Its translation: CASSVGDRGLGKQYF.

The chain combines TRBV6-2 or TRBV6-3 with TRBJ1-5, with TRBD1 as a possible D gene (5 bases). Germline-derived CDR1 and CDR2 are MNHEY and SVGEGT. V was clipped by 10 bases and J by 7 bases, with 14 bases between them. This CDR3 is built from 12 residues. Here the CDR3 DNA reads TGTGCCACCCAAGAACACAGGCAGCCCCAGCATTTT. Its protein is CATQEHRQPQHF.

The chain recombines TRBV20-1 with TRBJ2-5, with 10 bases identical to TRBD1. This CDR3 is 15 amino acids long. Germline assignment: CDR1 DFQATT and CDR2 SNEGSKA (reference sequence). V lost 0 bases, J lost 11 bases, and 12 bases stayed unmatched. The CDR3 is CSAREGQGKPNGQYF. Here the CDR3 DNA reads TGCAGTGCTAGAGAGGGACAGGGGAAACCTAACGGGCAGTACTTC.

This chain links TRBV20-1 with TRBJ1-2, with D possibly TRBD1 on 6 matching bases. The germline V gene encodes CDR1 DFQATT and CDR2 SNEGSKA (reference sequence). The CDR3 loop spans 13 amino acids. The V gene lost 6 bases and the J gene lost 4 bases, with 15 bases spanning the gap. CDR3 sequence reads: CSAPTGNGYGYTF. The CDR3 DNA reads as TGCAGTGCCCCTACAGGGAACGGCTATGGCTACACCTTC.

This rearrangement joins TRBV12-3 or TRBV12-4 to TRBJ2-3, with D maybe TRBD1 (6 bases). This CDR3 has 14 amino acids. V was cut by 0 bases and J by 8 bases, with 12 bases left in between. For the CDR3, the DNA is TGTGCCAGCAGTTTAGCGGACACACAGGGTACGCAGTATTTT. This gives the protein CASSLADTQGTQYF.

This clonotype was picked up one time. A read error is possible here, since a much larger clone lies one base away. The genes are TRBV6-2 or TRBV6-3 and TRBJ2-4, with D perhaps matching TRBD2 (5 bases). TRBJ2-7 matches the DNA end more closely, so the J call is doubtful. Germline CDR1 and CDR2: MNHEY and SVGEGT. The CDR3 is 16 amino acids. DNA for the CDR3: TGTGCCAGCAGTTGCTCGAGGTCCAGCGGACTCTACGAGCAGTACTTC. Translated, it gives CASSCSRSSGLYEQYF.

This chain uses TRBV27 with TRBJ1-4, with D unclear. The V and J ends lost 5 bases and 1 base respectively, with 11 bases between them. CDR1 and CDR2 (germline): MNHEY, SMNVEV (reference sequence). The CDR3 runs 15 residues. The CDR3 sequence is CASSPGWETNEKLFF. CDR3 DNA sequence: TGTGCCAGCAGTCCCGGCTGGGAAACTAATGAAAAACTGTTTTTT.

Written as DNA, the CDR3 is TGCGCCAGTTTAAACAGAAAATCTGAAGCTTTCTTT. It is translated as CASLNRKSEAFF. V usage is TRBV5-1 and J usage is TRBJ1-1; no definite D call. The length of the CDR3 is 12 residues. The V end was cut by 8 bases, the J end by 6 bases, with 14 bases between. The V gene's germline CDR1 is SGHRS and CDR2 YFSETQ.

This clonotype has a handful of counts. V and J are TRBV20-1 and TRBJ2-3; D may be TRBD2 (5 bases). Trimming shortened V by 4 bases and J by 8 bases, and 13 bases separated the two germline ends. In germline, CDR1 is DFQATT, CDR2 SNEGSKA (reference sequence). CDR3 length equals 12 residues. CDR3: CSAIGGRGTQYF. In nucleotides, the CDR3 is TGCAGTGCTATTGGAGGTCGCGGTACGCAGTATTTT.

Remarks on this clonotype: This may be a read error, as it is one base from a much larger clone. The missing conserved phenylalanine or tryptophan at the end of this CDR3 makes a read error likely. V usage is TRBV5-5 and J usage is TRBJ2-7; D is unresolved. V was shortened by 3 bases and J by 3 bases, with 10 bases between the two germline ends. The CDR3 sequence is 13 residues long. Per the germline V gene, CDR1 is SGHKS and CDR2 is YYEKEE (reference sequence). The CDR3 loop reads CASSYALNYEQYC. In DNA, the CDR3 is TGTGCCAGCAGCTACGCCCTTAACTACGAGCAGTACTGC.

Regarding this clonotype: One end of the junction is discordant with germline, which a read error may explain. This rearrangement joins TRBV6-5 to TRBJ2-1; 7 nucleotides line up with TRBD2. The V gene's germline CDR1 is MNHEY and CDR2 SVGAGI. This CDR3 comprises 15 residues. CDR3 loop: CASSYREERYNGQFF. For the CDR3, the DNA is TGTGCCAGCAGTTACCGGGAGGAGCGGTACAATGGGCAGTTCTTC.

The rearrangement joins TRBV9 to TRBJ2-3; D unclear. Germline V lookup: CDR1 SGDLS, CDR2 YYNGEE. The CDR3 covers 15 residues. The ends were cut back, 0 bases at V and 2 bases at J, with 10 bases in the middle. In DNA form, the CDR3 reads TGTGCCAGCAGCGTAGTAGGCGGAAACACAGATACGCAGTATTTT. As protein: CASSVVGGNTDTQYF.

The chain has TRBV20-1 and TRBJ2-3; 8 bases are a match to TRBD2. V gave up 3 bases and J gave up 2 bases; unmatched junction bases: 7. The CDR3 loop spans 15 amino acids. Germline V lookup: CDR1 DFQATT, CDR2 SNEGSKA (reference sequence). For the CDR3, the DNA is TGCAGTGCTAGGAGCGGGGGAGGTCCCACAGATACGCAGTATTTT. Its protein product is CSARSGGGPTDTQYF.

The chain uses TRBV7-2 and TRBJ1-1, with D unresolved. The CDR3 runs to 14 residues. Per germline, CDR1 SGHTA and CDR2 FQGNSA. Trimming took 3 bases from V and 1 from J, leaving 9 bases between them. CDR3 protein: CASSLKAGNTEAFF. The CDR3 bases are TGTGCCAGCAGCTTGAAGGCGGGGAACACTGAAGCTTTCTTT.

CDR3 sequence (DNA): TGCAGTGCTAGGATACGGTCCACCGGGGAGCTGTTTTTT. Translating it yields CSARIRSTGELFF. The rearrangement joins TRBV20-1 to TRBJ2-2, with D hard to call. The CDR3 covers 13 residues. The germline V and J ends were trimmed by 3 bases and 4 bases, with 9 bases remaining between them. The germline V gene encodes CDR1 DFQATT and CDR2 SNEGSKA (reference sequence).

The chain recombines TRBV28 with TRBJ1-2, with unresolved D. With 3 bases removed from V and 3 bases from J, the gap between germline ends came to 8 bases. Germline V gives CDR1 MDHEN, CDR2 SYDVKM. The CDR3 totals 13 residues. The CDR3, as DNA: TGTGCCAGCAGTTTCCTCTTAGACTATGGCTACACCTTC. It yields the protein CASSFLLDYGYTF.

This chain uses TRBV3-1 with TRBJ2-1, with 8 bases aligning to TRBD2. Germline V gene sequence: CDR1 LGHDT, CDR2 YNNKEL (reference sequence). The CDR3 contains 16 residues. V shed 3 bases and J 8 bases; nucleotides not matched to a gene: 12. The CDR3 here is CASSQRSGGSGDEQFF. CDR3 nucleotide sequence: TGTGCCAGCAGCCAGAGGAGCGGGGGCAGCGGAGATGAGCAGTTCTTC.